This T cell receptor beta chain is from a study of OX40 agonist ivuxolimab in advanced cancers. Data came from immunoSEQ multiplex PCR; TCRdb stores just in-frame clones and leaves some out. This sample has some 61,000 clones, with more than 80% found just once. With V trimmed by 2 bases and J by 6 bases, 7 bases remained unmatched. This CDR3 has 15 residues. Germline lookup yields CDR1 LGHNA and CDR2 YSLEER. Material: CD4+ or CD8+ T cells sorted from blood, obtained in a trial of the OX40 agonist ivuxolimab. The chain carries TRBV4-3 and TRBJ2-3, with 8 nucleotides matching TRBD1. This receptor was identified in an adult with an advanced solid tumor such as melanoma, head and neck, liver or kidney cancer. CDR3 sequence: CASSQPDRGDDTQYF. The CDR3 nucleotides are TGCGCCAGCAGCCAACCCGACAGGGGAGACGATACGCAGTATTTT.